The clone carrying this T cell receptor beta chain has only a few counts. The sample originates from a study of yellow fever vaccine responses in identical twins. TCRdb ran MiXCR on the RT-PCR reads and lists one entry per CDR3 protein. The repertoire holds roughly 1,000 distinct CDR3 sequences, with about 80% as singletons. The sample was T cells from blood (PBMCs), unsorted or a sorted subset (not recorded which), taken before or after yellow fever vaccination (not recorded which). The clonotype comes from a female donor who received the yellow fever vaccine.

As DNA, the CDR3 is TGTGCCAGCTCACCACGGGGTACGAGCTCCTACAATGAGCAGTTCTTC. Its protein product is CASSPRGTSSYNEQFF. V usage is TRBV18 and J usage is TRBJ2-1; D remains ambiguous. This CDR3 is built from 16 residues. V lost 1 base to trimming and J lost 0 bases, with 10 bases between them. The germline gives CDR1 KGHSH, CDR2 LQKENI.